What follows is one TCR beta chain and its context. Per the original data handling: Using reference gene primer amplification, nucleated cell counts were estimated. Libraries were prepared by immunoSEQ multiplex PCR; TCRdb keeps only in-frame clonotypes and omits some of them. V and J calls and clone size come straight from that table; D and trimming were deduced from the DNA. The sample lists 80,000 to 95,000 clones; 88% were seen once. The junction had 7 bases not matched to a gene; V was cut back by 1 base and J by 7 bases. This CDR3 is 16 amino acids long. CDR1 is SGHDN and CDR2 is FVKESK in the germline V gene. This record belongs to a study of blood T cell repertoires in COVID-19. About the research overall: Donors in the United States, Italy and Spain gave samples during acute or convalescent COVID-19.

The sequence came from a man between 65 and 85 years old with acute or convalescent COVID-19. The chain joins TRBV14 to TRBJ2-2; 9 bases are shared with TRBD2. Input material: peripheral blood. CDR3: CASSQVPAGGSGELFF. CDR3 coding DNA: TGTGCCAGCAGCCAAGTGCCAGCGGGGGGCAGCGGGGAGCTGTTTTTT. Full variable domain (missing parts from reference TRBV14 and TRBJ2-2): EAGVTQFPSHSVIEKGQTVTLRCDPISGHDNLYWYRRVMGKEIKFLLHFVKESKQDESGMPNNRFLAERTGGTYSTLKVQPAELEDSGVYFCASSQVPAGGSGELFFGEGSRLTVL.